Reported below is one T cell receptor beta chain. The antigen is unknown. The primer mix had 60 Vbeta and 13 Jbeta primers. Profiled with immunoSEQ multiplex PCR; TCRdb holds only in-frame clones, not every one. The data hold roughly 38,000 clones, with about 72% observed a single time. The source of the sample is a study of cytomegalovirus exposure and HLA in healthy donors. General study points: TCR beta chains numbering approximately 150 were designated cytomegalovirus-associated. In all likelihood, a cluster of highly shared sequence variants was a sequencing artifact.

The CDR3 has 13 residues. Per germline, CDR1 LNHDA and CDR2 SQIVND (reference sequence). Trimming stripped 9 bases from V and 5 bases from J, with 14 bases between. The sample taken for sequencing was PBMCs. The TCR comes from a woman in her thirties in good health and CMV-seropositive. The chain uses TRBV19 and TRBJ1-5; D unresolved. The CDR3 spells CASSMTGDQPQHF. CDR3 bases: TGTGCCAGCTCCATGACTGGAGATCAGCCCCAGCATTTT.